This TCR beta chain was recovered during a study of T cells expressing NK-cell markers. About the research overall: Just one sequenced donor of eight was HCMV-seronegative, while seven were seropositive. Study-wide findings and caveats: Specificity for HCMV among expanded NKG2C+ T cell clones was not established.

TCRdb re-called the 5' RACE reads; every CDR3 protein appears as one record, without DNA. The sample table sets out roughly 380,000 distinct CDR3 sequences. With regard to this clonotype: No antigen is known for it.

This CDR3 region has 14 residues. Per germline, CDR1 SEHNR and CDR2 FQNEAQ (reference sequence). Sequencing used blood T cells: a sorted CD56 or NKG2C T cell subset, CD4+ or CD8+ T cells, or bulk PBMC T cells (not recorded which). V gene TRBV7-9 combines with J gene TRBJ1-5; TCRdb's D gene call, TRBD1, goes unchecked for lack of DNA. The sequence was obtained from a man aged 18-75 years in good health. CDR3: CASSGTGYGQPQHF. Full variable domain (missing parts from reference TRBV7-9 and TRBJ1-5): DTGVSQNPRHKITKRGQNVTFRCDPISEHNRLYWYRQTLGQGPEFLTYFQNEAQLEKSRLLSDRFSAERPKGSFSTLEIQRTEQGDSAMYLCASSGTGYGQPQHFGDGTRLSIL.